This is a list of T cell receptor beta chains from one sample in a study of circulating CD8 cells and anti-PD-1 response in melanoma. From the reads, TCRdb called clonotypes with MiXCR, one entry per CDR3 protein. Counted here are a few hundred distinct CDR3 sequences, around 4.5% occurring once; the ten biggest clones make up around a sixth. The specimen was CD8+ T cells from PBMCs, collected at baseline or after one month of anti-PD-1 therapy (not recorded which). The receptors here all came from a human donor with melanoma. Both conserved end residues are part of each CDR3. A D gene is named only where the DNA matches it firmly. The size entry is marked missing in some rows and otherwise reads once, few, many or a size class.

medium-sized	.	TRBV19	TRBJ2-2	CASSIGGLTGELFF	TGTGCCAGTAGTATAGGAGGACTCACCGGGGAGCTGTTTTTT
medium-sized	.	TRBV10-3	TRBJ1-2	CAISESQGFDGYTF	TGTGCCATCAGTGAGTCGCAGGGATTTGATGGCTACACCTTC
.	.	TRBV20-1	TRBJ2-7	CSASLPGDTYKQYF	TGCAGTGCTAGCCTGCCCGGGGATACCTACAAGCAGTACTTC
medium-sized	.	TRBV10-3	TRBJ2-7	CAISESDEQYF	TGTGCCATCAGTGAGTCAGACGAGCAGTACTTC
large	.	TRBV3-1	TRBJ1-1	CASSRLQDTEAFF	TGTGCCAGCAGCCGTCTACAGGACACTGAAGCTTTCTTT
large	.	TRBV19	TRBJ1-5	CASSTGGNQPQHF	TGTGCCAGTAGTACAGGTGGAAATCAGCCCCAGCATTTT
large	.	TRBV2	TRBJ1-1	CASSDSTQGWDTEAFF	TGTGCCAGCAGTGATAGTACCCAGGGATGGGACACTGAAGCTTTCTTT
medium-sized	.	TRBV5-4	TRBJ2-7	CASSFKGVYEQYF	TGTGCCAGCAGCTTTAAAGGGGTCTACGAGCAGTACTTC
large	.	TRBV4-3	TRBJ1-5	CASSQDRGYNQPQHF	TGCGCCAGCAGCCAAGACAGGGGATACAATCAGCCCCAGCATTTT
medium-sized	.	TRBV27	TRBJ2-7	CASRDNSYEQYF	TGTGCCAGCCGGGACAACTCCTACGAGCAGTACTTC
large	.	TRBV12-3/TRBV12-4	TRBJ1-1	CASTPDGATEAFF	TGTGCCAGCACCCCCGATGGAGCCACTGAAGCTTTCTTT
medium-sized	.	TRBV28	TRBJ2-1	CASGGSYNEQFF	TGTGCCAGCGGGGGATCCTACAATGAGCAGTTCTTC
large	.	TRBV25-1	TRBJ2-3	CASGWGTDTQYF	TGTGCCAGCGGATGGGGCACAGATACGCAGTATTTT
large	.	TRBV19	TRBJ2-1	CASSMLASYNEQFF	TGTGCCAGTAGTATGCTAGCGAGTTACAATGAGCAGTTCTTC
medium-sized	.	TRBV29-1	TRBJ1-2	CSGGEDYGYTF	TGCAGCGGGGGAGAGGACTATGGCTACACCTTC
once	TRBD1	TRBV7-4	TRBJ2-2	CASSASPQGAANTGELFF	TGTGCCAGCAGCGCTTCGCCCCAGGGGGCGGCGAACACCGGGGAGCTGTTTTTT
large	.	TRBV2	TRBJ1-1	CASSVIGNTEAFF	TGTGCCAGCAGTGTGATAGGGAACACTGAAGCTTTCTTT
large	.	TRBV14	TRBJ2-7	CASSQDPTYEQYF	TGTGCCAGCAGCCAAGATCCTACCTACGAGCAGTACTTC
large	TRBD2	TRBV7-2	TRBJ2-2	CASSPQLAGGDTGELFF	TGTGCCAGCAGCCCCCAACTAGCGGGGGGTGACACCGGGGAGCTGTTTTTT
large	TRBD2	TRBV19	TRBJ2-3	CASNPTGGPADTQYF	TGTGCCAGTAACCCAACGGGGGGGCCTGCAGATACGCAGTATTTT
medium-sized	TRBD1	TRBV29-1	TRBJ2-3	CSVEDLAQGEGADTQYF	TGCAGCGTTGAAGATTTGGCGCAGGGGGAAGGAGCAGATACGCAGTATTTT
large	TRBD1	TRBV20-1	TRBJ2-7	CSAQTGGNEQYF	TGCAGTGCTCAGACAGGGGGCAACGAGCAGTACTTC
large	.	TRBV7-3	TRBJ2-2	CASSKSNGELFF	TGTGCCAGCAGCAAATCTAACGGGGAGCTGTTTTTT
medium-sized	TRBD1	TRBV20-1	TRBJ2-5	CSARTGGAGETQYF	TGCAGTGCTAGAACAGGGGGCGCCGGAGAGACCCAGTACTTC
medium-sized	TRBD2	TRBV20-1	TRBJ2-5	CSARDPGGRTQYF	TGCAGTGCTAGAGACCCTGGCGGGAGGACCCAGTACTTC
large	TRBD1	TRBV7-2	TRBJ2-2	CASSIRSGGISGELFF	TGTGCCAGCAGCATACGATCAGGGGGCATCTCCGGGGAGCTGTTTTTT
medium-sized	.	TRBV20-1	TRBJ1-2	CSARDSLRNHGYTF	TGCAGTGCTAGAGATAGCCTCCGGAACCATGGCTACACCTTC